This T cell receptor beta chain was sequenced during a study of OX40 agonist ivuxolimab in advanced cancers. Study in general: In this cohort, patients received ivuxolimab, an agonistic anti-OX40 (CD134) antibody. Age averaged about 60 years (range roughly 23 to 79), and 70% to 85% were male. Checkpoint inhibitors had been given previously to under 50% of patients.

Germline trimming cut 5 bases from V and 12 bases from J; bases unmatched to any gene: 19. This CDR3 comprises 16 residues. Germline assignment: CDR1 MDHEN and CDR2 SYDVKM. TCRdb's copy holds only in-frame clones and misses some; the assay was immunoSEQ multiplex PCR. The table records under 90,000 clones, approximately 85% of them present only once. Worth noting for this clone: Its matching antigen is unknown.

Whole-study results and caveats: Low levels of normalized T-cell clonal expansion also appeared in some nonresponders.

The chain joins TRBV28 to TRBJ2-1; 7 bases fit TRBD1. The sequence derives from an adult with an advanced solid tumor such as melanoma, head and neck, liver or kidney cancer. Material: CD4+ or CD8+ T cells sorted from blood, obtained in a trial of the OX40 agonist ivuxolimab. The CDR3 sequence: CASSPPQGVGVRGQFF. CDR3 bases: TGTGCCAGCAGTCCCCCCCAGGGGGTGGGGGTCCGTGGGCAGTTCTTC. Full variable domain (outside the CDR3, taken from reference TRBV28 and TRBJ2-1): DVKVTQSSRYLVKRTGEKVFLECVQDMDHENMFWYRQDPGLGLRLIYFSYDVKMKEKGDIPEGYSVSREKKERFSLILESASTNQTSMYLCASSPPQGVGVRGQFFGPGTRLTVL.